The source of this T cell receptor (beta chain) is a study of blood T cell repertoires in COVID-19. Study at large: COVID-19 samples from acute and convalescent phases originated in the United States, Italy and Spain. Sample material is recorded as cDNA or gDNA derived from T cells, B-cell-depleted T cells, or PBMCs.

The repertoire was sequenced with immunoSEQ multiplex PCR; TCRdb's copy has only in-frame clones and lacks some. The sample shows approximately 490,000 clones, roughly 87% of them seen only once. Recruits, aged roughly 18 to 95 years, lived in 20 to 30 US areas. Symptom resolution, clearance, or two negative PCRs marked the recovered donors of Cohort 3. Sequenced material: PBMCs or T cells enriched from blood (not recorded which). The sequence derives from a woman between 18 and 29 years old who had recovered from COVID-19.

DNA for the CDR3: TGTGCCAGCAGTTTCGGGGGGTCAAACCGGGAGTACTTC. This translates into CASSFGGSNREYF. The chain uses TRBV27 and TRBJ2-7, with TRBD2 identical over 7 bases. The CDR3 extends over 13 amino acids. J gave up 11 bases and V 3 bases, and 10 bases lay outside the gene matches. From germline, CDR1 is MNHEY and CDR2 SMNVEV (reference sequence).